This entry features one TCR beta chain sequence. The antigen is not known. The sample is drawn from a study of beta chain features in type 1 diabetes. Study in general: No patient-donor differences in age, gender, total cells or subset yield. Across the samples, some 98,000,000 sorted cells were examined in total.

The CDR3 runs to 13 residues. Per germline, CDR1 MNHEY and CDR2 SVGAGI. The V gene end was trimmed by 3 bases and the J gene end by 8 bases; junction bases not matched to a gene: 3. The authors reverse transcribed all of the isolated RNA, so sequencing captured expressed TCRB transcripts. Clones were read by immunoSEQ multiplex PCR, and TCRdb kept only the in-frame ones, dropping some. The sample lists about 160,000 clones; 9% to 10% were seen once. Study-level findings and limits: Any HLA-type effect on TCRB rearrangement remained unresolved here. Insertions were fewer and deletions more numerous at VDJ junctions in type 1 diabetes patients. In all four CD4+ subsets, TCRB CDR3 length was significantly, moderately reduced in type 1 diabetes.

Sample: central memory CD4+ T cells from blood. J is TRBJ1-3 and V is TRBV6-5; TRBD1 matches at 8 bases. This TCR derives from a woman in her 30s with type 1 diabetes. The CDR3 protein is CASSYMDRDTIYF. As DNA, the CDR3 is TGTGCCAGCAGTTATATGGACAGGGACACCATATATTTT.